This TCR beta chain was recovered during a study of T cell responses to AZD1222 COVID-19 vaccine. With respect to this clone: Its antigen is not identified.

Only in-frame clones appear in the TCRdb table, and some are missing; sequencing was by immunoSEQ multiplex PCR. This table holds 100,000 to 120,000 clones, about 94% found once. Study-wide results and limits: Per reports, nearly half of all spike-specific TCRs target regions that are unmutated in variants. Dominant at 160-218 and 743-854, vaccine-associated CD4 TCRs also spanned spike.

The CDR3 totals 15 residues. J was trimmed by 9 bases and V by 0 bases; bases with no gene match: 7. Germline CDR1 is MNHEY and CDR2 is SVGAGI. The TCR originated in an adult who received the AZD1222 COVID-19 vaccine. This chain uses TRBV6-5 with TRBJ2-1; 8 bases match TRBD1. The sequences come from peripheral blood, collected 28 days after the second AZD1222 dose. CDR3 sequence: CASSYSETGVGEQFF. The CDR3 nucleotides read TGTGCCAGCAGTTACTCAGAGACAGGGGTAGGTGAGCAGTTCTTC.